This is a list of T cell receptor beta chains from one sample in a study of tumor-infiltrating lymphocytes in oesophageal squamous cell carcinoma. From the PCR reads, TCRdb called clonotypes with MiXCR, one entry per CDR3 protein. The repertoire holds about 19,000 distinct CDR3 sequences, with approximately 39% as singletons. Sequenced: normal esophageal tissue next to the tumor. The receptors were sampled from a male donor with esophageal squamous cell carcinoma. The CDR3 runs from the conserved cysteine through the conserved F or W. Fields, in order: J gene, V gene, clone size, D gene, CDR3 protein, CDR3 DNA. The D gene is left open where the match is weak. Expanded clones are given a class, and other clones once, few, many or no size at all.

>TRBJ2-1|TRBV12-3/TRBV12-4|few|NA
CASSLWGESSYNEQFF
TGTGCCAGCAGTTTATGGGGGGAGAGCTCCTACAATGAGCAGTTCTTC
>TRBJ2-6|TRBV6-6|NA|NA
CASSYSGTSSGANVLTF
TGTGCCAGCAGTTACTCGGGGACTTCCTCTGGGGCCAACGTCCTGACTTTC
>TRBJ2-7|TRBV14|few|TRBD1
CASSQGTGPYEQYF
TGTGCCAGCAGCCAGGGGACAGGGCCGTACGAGCAGTACTTC
>TRBJ2-4|TRBV14|many|NA
CASSPGQNIQYF
TGTGCCAGCAGCCCAGGACAGAACATTCAGTACTTC
>TRBJ2-5|TRBV10-3|NA|TRBD2
CAITEGLGGETQYF
TGTGCCATCACCGAGGGACTAGGTGGGGAGACCCAGTACTTC
>TRBJ2-7|TRBV7-2|NA|NA
CASSLGPEQYF
TGTGCCAGCAGCTTAGGTCCCGAGCAGTACTTC
>TRBJ1-4|TRBV7-3|NA|TRBD1
CASSPDKNRGYNEKLFF
TGTGCCAGCAGCCCGGACAAGAACAGGGGGTATAATGAAAAACTGTTTTTT
>TRBJ1-1|TRBV12-3/TRBV12-4|NA|NA
CASSPKVSEAFF
TGTGCCAGCAGCCCCAAGGTGTCTGAAGCTTTCTTT
>TRBJ1-2|TRBV6-6|medium-sized|NA
CASSYSANNYGYTF
TGTGCCAGCAGTTACTCCGCCAATAACTATGGCTACACCTTC
>TRBJ2-2|TRBV5-1|NA|TRBD1
CASSPRTGVTGELFF
TGCGCCAGCAGCCCCAGGACAGGGGTAACCGGGGAGCTGTTTTTT
>TRBJ2-1|TRBV5-1|many|NA
CASSGRVSYNEQFF
TGCGCCAGCAGCGGGAGAGTCTCCTACAATGAGCAGTTCTTC
>TRBJ2-7|TRBV6-1|many|TRBD2
CASSEDSGGGYEQYF
TGTGCCAGCAGTGAAGATAGCGGGGGGGGCTACGAGCAGTACTTC